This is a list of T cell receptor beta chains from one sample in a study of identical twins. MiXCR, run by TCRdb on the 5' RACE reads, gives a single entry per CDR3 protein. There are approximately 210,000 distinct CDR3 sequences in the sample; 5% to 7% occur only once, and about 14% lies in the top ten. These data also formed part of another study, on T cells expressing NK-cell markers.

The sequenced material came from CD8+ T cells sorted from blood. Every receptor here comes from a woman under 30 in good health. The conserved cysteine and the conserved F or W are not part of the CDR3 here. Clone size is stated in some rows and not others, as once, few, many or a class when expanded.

ASSGLGGRAGEQF,TRBJ2-1,TRBV9,-
SVDRGSSYNEQF,TRBJ2-1,TRBV29-1,many
ASSLVVLAGGGQETQY,TRBJ2-5,TRBV7-6,-
ASSWTGGDQPQH,TRBJ1-5,TRBV10-2,-
ASSLPHRGQAYGYT,TRBJ1-2,TRBV12-3/TRBV12-4,many
AWSSDSGNTIY,TRBJ1-3,TRBV30,few
ASSELNTEAF,TRBJ1-1,TRBV6-2/TRBV6-3,few
ASSEFLAGEVNEQF,TRBJ2-1,TRBV18,many
ASSLAQGYEQY,TRBJ2-7,TRBV27,many
ASSFIPDAPNYGYT,TRBJ1-2,TRBV12-3/TRBV12-4,many
SVKGTPNNYGYT,TRBJ1-2,TRBV29-1,-
ASSWGFGNLNEQF,TRBJ2-1,TRBV7-9,-
ASSFFGNGYT,TRBJ1-2,TRBV12-3/TRBV12-4,few
ASSPGGLARLNEQF,TRBJ2-1,TRBV5-1,-
ASSQGSTEAF,TRBJ1-1,TRBV4-1,many
ASSPPVNPEAF,TRBJ1-1,TRBV9,few
ASSLWGLRWEQY,TRBJ2-7,TRBV5-6,few
ASSPTSGFTYNEQF,TRBJ2-1,TRBV27,-
SASLRGVSNQPQH,TRBJ1-5,TRBV20-1,many
ASSQSGTEAF,TRBJ1-1,TRBV3-1,many
ASSAAGTGILNEKLF,TRBJ1-4,TRBV5-5,many
ASTEILAGAPELF,TRBJ2-2,TRBV2,-
AVGQGAGGYT,TRBJ1-2,TRBV13,-
ASSLKTSGGDYEQY,TRBJ2-7,TRBV27,few
ASSYGNSPLH,TRBJ1-6,TRBV19,-
ASTLGQDYEQY,TRBJ2-7,TRBV12-3/TRBV12-4,few
ASTGGEDNEQF,TRBJ2-1,TRBV6-2/TRBV6-3,few
ASSPPHNTEAF,TRBJ1-1,TRBV3-1,few
ASSQGSGLINPLH,TRBJ1-6,TRBV4-1,few
ASSGGNGDTQY,TRBJ2-3,TRBV7-2,-
ASRTSPGSQETQY,TRBJ2-5,TRBV10-2,-
ASSSSGASGAYNEQF,TRBJ2-1,TRBV7-9,many
ASDTSGRETQY,TRBJ2-5,TRBV6-2/TRBV6-3,few
ASSAPGKNIQY,TRBJ2-4,TRBV12-3/TRBV12-4,-
ASRAGTSAQTQY,TRBJ2-5,TRBV12-3/TRBV12-4,many
ASSLTGGTGEQY,TRBJ2-7,TRBV7-7,-
ASSELGTPGYT,TRBJ1-2,TRBV7-3,-
RVTSTDTQY,TRBJ2-3,TRBV29-1,few
ASSHPPDGSYEQY,TRBJ2-7,TRBV4-3,-
ASSQVFRSPYGYT,TRBJ1-2,TRBV3-1,few
ASSEGVGAYEQY,TRBJ2-7,TRBV18,few
ASSRSGGANNEQF,TRBJ2-1,TRBV9,few
ASSGEGVMGETQY,TRBJ2-5,TRBV12-3/TRBV12-4,-
ASSLGQDTGELF,TRBJ2-2,TRBV13,few
ASSSRDSYT,TRBJ1-2,TRBV7-9,many
ASSSKWASGPYEQY,TRBJ2-7,TRBV11-2,few
SVEDLGTATEV,TRBJ1-2,TRBV29-1,many
ASSQVGYEQY,TRBJ2-7,TRBV14,many
ASSYTLDEQF,TRBJ2-1,TRBV6-2/TRBV6-3,many
ASSGPTDTQY,TRBJ2-3,TRBV12-3/TRBV12-4,many
ATSDGTSGSRGELF,TRBJ2-2,TRBV24-1,many
ASSTAGRGNYYEQY,TRBJ2-7,TRBV27,-
ASSQRPGLADTDTQY,TRBJ2-3,TRBV9,few